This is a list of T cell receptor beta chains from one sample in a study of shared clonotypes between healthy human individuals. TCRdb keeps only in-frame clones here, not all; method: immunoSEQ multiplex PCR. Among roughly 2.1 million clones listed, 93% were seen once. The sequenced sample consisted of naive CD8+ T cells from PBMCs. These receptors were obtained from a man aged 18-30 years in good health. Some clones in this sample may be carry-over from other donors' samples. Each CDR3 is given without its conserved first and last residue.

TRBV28 ASRPGGAGNTIY
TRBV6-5 ASSLLQGNTEAF
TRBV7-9 ASSLSGLVGNEQF
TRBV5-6 ASTATSGFTDTQY
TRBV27 ASSFGGGTEAF
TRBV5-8 ASSFSGGGGGYT
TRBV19 ASSRQGGATEAF
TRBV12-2 ASRFPLTHGDRGPHKNIQY
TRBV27 ASSPTTKTVNTGELF
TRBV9 ASSPGGTYEQY
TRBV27 ASSLRPSSYNEQF
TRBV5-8 ASSFGTPGLQY
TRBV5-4 ASSPSAGAYEQY
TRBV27 ASSLWPTKDMD
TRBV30 AWSEIPPSREGRYEQY
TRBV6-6 ASSYSSGNTIY
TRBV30 ASRSGSTHEQY
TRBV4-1 ASSLLPGGLSYEQY
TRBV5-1 ASSLNEIQY
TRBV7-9 ASSLRQGDEKLF
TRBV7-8 ASSQGTLAYEQY
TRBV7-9 ASSSRGNPYEQY
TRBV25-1 ASSEWDIDSPLH
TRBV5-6 ASSLWRAPVSGANVLT
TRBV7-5 VRSLILAAQETQY
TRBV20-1 SAPGVPQH
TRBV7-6 ASSFNRDRGPVGELF
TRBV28 ASSPQTGVTFGANVLT
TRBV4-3 ASSQDLTMKEKY
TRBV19 ASSPRQGDEQF
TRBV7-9 ASTLGGTEAF
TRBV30 AWRSGREHVNTQY
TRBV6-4 ASSDSNVNTQY